The next 20 T cell receptor beta chains were all read from a single sample in a study of regulatory T cells in long-lasting Graves disease. Indicated time point: persistent/refractory GD, antithyroid drugs over 5 years with positive TRAb. There was RNA extracted from PBMCs, and the TCR library was made from it. Arm-PCR of CDR3 regions and iRepertoire HTBI primers were used to build TCR beta libraries. TCRdb ran MiXCR on the multiplex PCR reads and lists one entry per CDR3 protein. Of a few hundred thousand distinct CDR3 sequences listed, 22% are singletons. The source was peripheral blood mononuclear cells (PBMCs), collected when the disease was refractory, from a patient treated with antithyroid drugs. These receptors were obtained from a female donor with Graves disease.

This clonotype was counted at least ten times. V is TRBV7-2 and J is TRBJ2-7; 8 bases are shared with TRBD1. Germline lookup yields CDR1 SGHTA and CDR2 FQGNSA. V lost 2 bases, J lost 7 bases, and 4 bases stayed unmatched. CDR3 length equals 13 residues. Here the CDR3 reads CASSLQGAGEQYF. Here the CDR3 DNA reads TGTGCCAGCAGCTTACAGGGGGCGGGGGAGCAGTACTTC.

The chain combines TRBV7-9 with TRBJ2-7; weak D call: TRBD1 (5 bases). The CDR3 is 13 amino acids. The V end lost 0 bases, the J end lost 5 bases, and 8 bases lay between the germline ends. Germline V lookup: CDR1 SEHNR, CDR2 FQNEAQ (reference sequence). The CDR3 loop is CASSLASRDEQYF. The CDR3 DNA is TGTGCCAGCAGCTTAGCCAGCAGGGACGAGCAGTACTTC.

This clonotype was detected many times. The chain carries TRBV28 and TRBJ2-7; 11 positions agree with TRBD2. This CDR3 spans 14 amino acids. CDR1 and CDR2 from the germline V gene are MDHEN and SYDVKM. With V trimmed by 2 bases and J by 9 bases, 6 bases remained unmatched. CDR3 residues: CASSLVAGGRGQYF. CDR3 DNA: TGTGCCAGCAGTTTAGTAGCGGGAGGGCGTGGGCAGTACTTC. Based on the CDR3 plus reference TRBV28 and TRBJ2-7, the full variable domain is DVKVTQSSRYLVKRTGEKVFLECVQDMDHENMFWYRQDPGLGLRLIYFSYDVKMKEKGDIPEGYSVSREKKERFSLILESASTNQTSMYLCASSLVAGGRGQYFGPGTRLTVT.

This clonotype has a handful of counts. V usage is TRBV6-1 and J usage is TRBJ1-2, with 9 bases matching TRBD1. Germline CDR1 reads MNHNS; CDR2 reads SASEGT. V shed 5 bases, J shed 7 bases, and the junction held 11 bases outside the gene matches. This CDR3 region has 15 residues. CDR3 DNA: TGTGCCAGCAGTCCGTCCCGGGACAGGGTTGTTGGCTACACCTTC. This translates into CASSPSRDRVVGYTF.

The chain is built from TRBV5-1 and TRBJ1-2; D perhaps matches TRBD1 (5 bases). The germline V and J ends were trimmed by 0 bases and 4 bases, with 10 bases remaining between them. The germline V gene encodes CDR1 SGHRS and CDR2 YFSETQ. CDR3 size: 14 residues. Here the CDR3 DNA reads TGCGCCAGCAGCTTGGACATTCAGGGCTATGGCTACACCTTC. Its translation is CASSLDIQGYGYTF.

Ten or more counts support this clonotype. The chain couples TRBV20-1 to TRBJ1-2, with TRBD1 as a possible D gene (6 bases). V lost 4 bases to trimming and J lost 3 bases, with 12 bases between them. This CDR3 region has 13 residues. CDR1 and CDR2 (germline): DFQATT, SNEGSKA (reference sequence). The CDR3 here is CSATGGVDYGYTF. The CDR3 coding sequence is TGCAGTGCTACGGGGGGCGTCGACTATGGCTACACCTTC.

This rearrangement joins TRBV6-2 or TRBV6-3 to TRBJ1-5; D is unclear. Germline V gives CDR1 MNHEY, CDR2 SVGEGT. V was cut by 2 bases and J by 8 bases, with 10 bases left in between. The CDR3 totals 13 residues. The CDR3 DNA reads TGTGCCAGCAGTTACCTGGAGGGTAAGCCCCAGCATTTT. Translation: CASSYLEGKPQHF.

This clonotype was counted ten times or more. The chain is built from TRBV28 and TRBJ2-2, with a possible D match to TRBD1 (5 bases). The germline V gene has CDR1 MDHEN and CDR2 SYDVKM. The CDR3 spans 12 residues. Trimming took off 3 bases at V and 6 bases at J, with 5 bases between the two ends. The CDR3 loop reads CASSLTAGELFF. The CDR3 nucleotides read TGTGCCAGCAGTTTGACAGCCGGGGAGCTGTTTTTT.

This clonotype was observed at least ten times. This sequence joins TRBV7-2 and TRBJ2-7, with D possibly TRBD1 on 5 matching bases. This CDR3 contains 15 residues. Germline CDR1 reads SGHTA; CDR2 reads FQGNSA. Trimming removed 2 bases at V and 0 bases at J, with 11 bases between. The CDR3 loop is CASSLIRQSSYEQYF. DNA for the CDR3: TGTGCCAGCAGCTTAATTCGACAGAGCTCCTACGAGCAGTACTTC.

This clonotype was picked up a small number of times. V and J are TRBV20-1 and TRBJ1-6; a weak D match, TRBD1 (6 bases). This CDR3 contains 14 residues. Germline V lookup: CDR1 DFQATT, CDR2 SNEGSKA (reference sequence). Trimming pared 5 bases from V and 7 bases from J, leaving 15 bases between. This chain's CDR3 is CSAPEDRQNSPLHF. As DNA, the CDR3 is TGCAGTGCTCCCGAGGACAGACAAAATTCACCCCTCCACTTT.

This clonotype was counted many times. This chain links TRBV20-1 with TRBJ1-2; D is perhaps TRBD1 (5 bases). Trimming shortened V by 6 bases and J by 6 bases, and 11 bases separated the two germline ends. Germline V gene data show CDR1 as DFQATT and CDR2 as SNEGSKA (reference sequence). The CDR3 is 11 amino acids. DNA of the CDR3: TGCAGTGCCAAGGGGAGGAATGGCTACACCTTC. Protein product: CSAKGRNGYTF.

The rearrangement uses TRBV11-2 and TRBJ1-1; D not certain. V lost 2 bases and J 0 bases, leaving 7 bases between the germline ends. Germline CDR1 reads SGHAT; CDR2 reads FQNNGV. The CDR3 extends over 14 amino acids. This CDR3 is CASSLFLMNTEAFF. Here the CDR3 DNA reads TGTGCCAGCAGCTTATTTTTAATGAACACTGAAGCTTTCTTT. Using reference TRBV11-2 and TRBJ1-1 for the parts outside the CDR3, the full variable domain is EAGVAQSPRYKIIEKRQSVAFWCNPISGHATLYWYQQILGQGPKLLIQFQNNGVVDDSQLPKDRFSAERLKGVDSTLKIQPAKLEDSAVYLCASSLFLMNTEAFFGQGTRLTVV.

This sequence joins TRBV6-1 and TRBJ1-5; D gene ambiguous. This CDR3 comprises 17 residues. V dropped 7 bases and J dropped 7 bases, with 26 bases sitting between them. Germline loops: CDR1 MNHNS, CDR2 SASEGT. For the CDR3, the DNA is TGTGCCAGCATCGAGGGAAAGGGCCCTAGTTTTAGACAGCCCCAGCATTTT. Translating gives CASIEGKGPSFRQPQHF.

This clonotype was counted many times. The chain has TRBV10-3 and TRBJ2-4; D remains unclear. V lost 4 bases and J 6 bases, leaving 7 bases between the germline ends. There are 12 residues in the CDR3. Germline assignment: CDR1 ENHRY and CDR2 SYGVKD. In nucleotides, the CDR3 is TGTGCCATCAGTGGGGAAGGAAACATTCAGTACTTC. It translates to CAISGEGNIQYF.

In its sample, this clonotype was seen many times. The chain joins TRBV15 to TRBJ2-6; possible D gene TRBD2, 6 bases. The V end was cut by 0 bases, the J end by 0 bases, with 15 bases between. Germline V CDR1 and CDR2: LNHNV, YYDKDF (reference sequence). The CDR3 is made up of 19 amino acids. As DNA, the CDR3 is TGTGCCACCAGCAGAGATCTGGGCGGGATTACCTCTGGGGCCAACGTCCTGACTTTC. Amino acid sequence: CATSRDLGGITSGANVLTF.

J is TRBJ2-5 and V is TRBV5-1; 7 bases are a match to TRBD2. This CDR3 comprises 15 residues. Germline loops: CDR1 SGHRS, CDR2 YFSETQ. The ends lost 2 bases at V and 3 bases at J; junction bases unmatched: 7. This chain's CDR3 is CASSFSVGGEETQYF. CDR3 in DNA: TGCGCCAGCAGCTTCTCGGTGGGGGGGGAAGAGACCCAGTACTTC. The variable domain in full, completed from reference TRBV5-1 and TRBJ2-5, reads KAGVTQTPRYLIKTRGQQVTLSCSPISGHRSVSWYQQTPGQGLQFLFEYFSETQRNKGNFPGRFSGRQFSNSRSEMNVSTLELGDSALYLCASSFSVGGEETQYFGPGTRLLVL.

This clonotype has at least ten counts. The rearrangement joins TRBV12-3 or TRBV12-4 to TRBJ1-4; D might be TRBD1 (5 bases). This CDR3 has 17 amino acids. Trimming took off 4 bases at V and 6 bases at J, with 21 bases between the two ends. For the CDR3, the DNA is TGTGCCAGCAGTTACAGAAACCGCGCCCAGGGACATGAAAAACTGTTTTTT. This gives the protein CASSYRNRAQGHEKLFF.

This clonotype was recorded a few times. This chain links TRBV6-5 with TRBJ1-4, with a tentative D call TRBD1 (5 bases). The CDR3 has 16 residues. V lost 0 bases and J 3 bases, leaving 11 bases between the germline ends. Germline V gene sequence: CDR1 MNHEY, CDR2 SVGAGI. The CDR3 spells CASSYSSGWPNEKLFF. CDR3 DNA sequence: TGTGCCAGCAGTTACTCGTCAGGGTGGCCTAATGAAAAACTGTTTTTT.

This clonotype was seen only once. A much larger clone sits a single nucleotide away, making a read error possible. The rearrangement links TRBV5-1 to TRBJ1-4, with 8 bases that match TRBD1. The CDR3 covers 14 residues. Per germline, CDR1 SGHRS and CDR2 YFSETQ. Here the CDR3 DNA reads TGCGCCAGCAGCCCTGGGACAGGCGAGGGAAAACTGCTTTTT. This translates into CASSPGTGEGKLLF.

V usage is TRBV4-2 and J usage is TRBJ1-5; 8 bases map to TRBD1. V shed 0 bases and J 4 bases; nucleotides not matched to a gene: 2. The CDR3 extends over 15 amino acids. CDR1 is LGHNA and CDR2 is YNFKEQ in the germline V gene. The CDR3 loop is CASSQDRTGNQPQHF. CDR3 nucleotide sequence: TGTGCCAGCAGCCAAGATCGGACAGGGAATCAGCCCCAGCATTTT.